The present T cell receptor (beta chain) was sequenced within a study of cytomegalovirus exposure and HLA in healthy donors. For the study at large: Within the Caucasian-associated ancestry cluster were around 81% of the 350 to 400 genotyped donors.

Primers: 60 Vbeta forward and 13 Jbeta reverse. Repertoires were generated with immunoSEQ multiplex PCR, while TCRdb's copy carries only in-frame clones and drops some. The sample includes around 78,000 clones, over 60% of them seen just once. V shed 3 bases, J shed 2 bases, and the junction held 3 bases outside the gene matches. Germline V CDR1 and CDR2: SGHTA, FQGNSA. This CDR3 has 14 amino acids. This clone was counted a single time. What it binds is not known. The same CDR3 also results from other DNA sequences found in this sample. General study results and limits: Previous analysis showed most TCR beta V segments were productive about 90% or about 30% of the time.

The rearrangement links TRBV7-2 to TRBJ2-7; 8 bases align to TRBD2. The origin of this receptor is a middle-aged woman in good health and CMV-seropositive. Material: PBMCs. CDR3 DNA: TGTGCCAGCAGCTTCAGCGGGGGACCCTACGAGCAGTACTTC. Its protein product is CASSFSGGPYEQYF.